The rows below give T cell receptor beta chains drawn from one sample of a study of blood T cell repertoires in COVID-19. Method: immunoSEQ multiplex PCR; TCRdb's copy keeps in-frame clones and lacks some. Of around 320,000 clones in the sample, almost 90% are singletons; the top ten hold roughly 4.3%. The material sequenced was PBMCs or T cells enriched from blood (not recorded which). These receptors all come from a woman between 18 and 29 years old with acute COVID-19. CDR3s include the opening cysteine and the closing phenylalanine or tryptophan. The D gene is left open where the match is weak. Size is omitted from some rows. Given values are once, few, many or a class for expanded clones.

CASSPGLAGGEQFF TGTGCCAGCAGTCCGGGACTAGCGGGAGGTGAGCAGTTCTTC TRBV6-4 . TRBJ2-1 TRBD2
CASSTRQGTHEQYF TGTGCCAGCAGCACCCGACAGGGAACCCACGAGCAGTACTTC TRBV7-9 . TRBJ2-7 TRBD1
CASSFGANEKLFF TGTGCCAGCAGCTTTGGAGCTAATGAAAAACTGTTTTTT TRBV7-9 once TRBJ1-4 .
CASNRQPNTGELFF TGTGCCAGCAATCGACAGCCGAACACCGGGGAGCTGTTTTTT TRBV9 . TRBJ2-2 .
CARSAGQGSNEQFF TGTGCCAGAAGCGCCGGACAGGGGAGCAATGAGCAGTTCTTC TRBV5-3 . TRBJ2-1 TRBD1
CASSVTGGPGNEQFF TGTGCCAGCAGTGTGACGGGAGGGCCGGGAAATGAGCAGTTCTTC TRBV25-1 . TRBJ2-1 TRBD2
CAYQGAGNEKLFF TGTGCCTACCAGGGGGCCGGTAATGAAAAACTGTTTTTT TRBV30 . TRBJ1-4 TRBD1
CASRGTGLNEQFF TGTGCCAGCAGGGGGACAGGACTCAATGAGCAGTTCTTC TRBV12-3/TRBV12-4 . TRBJ2-1 TRBD1
CASAPGTANYGYTF TGTGCCAGCGCACCCGGGACAGCTAACTATGGCTACACCTTC TRBV28 . TRBJ1-2 TRBD1
CASPQGKTEAFF TGTGCCAGTCCACAGGGAAAGACTGAAGCTTTCTTT TRBV2 . TRBJ1-1 .
CASGLYNEQFF TGTGCCAGCGGACTTTACAATGAGCAGTTCTTC TRBV19 . TRBJ2-1 .
CASSSPGQKNYGYTF TGTGCCAGCAGTTCTCCGGGACAGAAGAACTATGGCTACACCTTC TRBV28 . TRBJ1-2 TRBD1
CASRSAGTSGIREQYF TGTGCCAGCAGGAGTGCCGGGACTAGCGGGATCCGCGAGCAGTACTTC TRBV11-2 . TRBJ2-7 TRBD2
CASSLGTGGNTIYF TGTGCCAGCAGCCTAGGGACAGGAGGAAACACCATATATTTT TRBV6-5 . TRBJ1-3 TRBD1
CASSQDRFNSNQPQHF TGTGCCAGCAGCCAAGACAGGTTTAATAGCAATCAGCCCCAGCATTTT TRBV3-1/TRBV3-2 . TRBJ1-5 .
CASSLRTSGAYEQYF TGTGCCAGTAGTCTCCGGACTAGCGGGGCTTACGAGCAGTACTTC TRBV19 . TRBJ2-7 TRBD2
CASPEGETQYF TGTGCCAGCCCAGAGGGAGAGACCCAGTACTTC TRBV2 . TRBJ2-5 .
CASSFLLAGGNEQFF TGTGCCAGCAGCTTTTTATTAGCGGGAGGCAATGAGCAGTTCTTC TRBV7-9 . TRBJ2-1 TRBD2
CASSATAGVVDEQFF TGTGCCAGCAGTGCGACAGCGGGAGTCGTAGATGAGCAGTTCTTC TRBV27 . TRBJ2-1 TRBD2
CASTPDWNNEQFF TGTGCCAGCACCCCAGACTGGAACAATGAGCAGTTCTTC TRBV5-4 . TRBJ2-1 .
CASSLSREGTDTQYF TGTGCCAGCAGCTTAAGCCGGGAGGGCACAGATACGCAGTATTTT TRBV7-3 . TRBJ2-3 TRBD2
CASSFSAQESSYEQYF TGTGCCAGCAGTTTTTCGGCACAGGAGAGCTCCTACGAGCAGTACTTC TRBV28 . TRBJ2-7 .
CASSQELAGGTREQYF TGCGCCAGCAGCCAAGAGTTAGCGGGAGGTACTAGGGAGCAGTACTTC TRBV4-1 . TRBJ2-7 TRBD2
CASSALPGVTEAFF TGTGCCAGCAGTGCCCTCCCGGGTGTCACTGAAGCTTTCTTT TRBV6-4 . TRBJ1-1 .
CATRTDTYEQYF TGTGCCACTAGGACAGATACCTACGAGCAGTACTTC TRBV2 . TRBJ2-7 .
CASSYQSGGAEQYF TGTGCCAGCAGTTACCAGTCAGGTGGGGCGGAGCAGTACTTC TRBV6-5 . TRBJ2-7 .
CASSLIPAGNTIYF TGTGCCAGCAGCCTTATACCGGCTGGAAACACCATATATTTT TRBV9 . TRBJ1-3 .
CASSLRTSGRAVPLDEQYF TGTGCCAGCAGCTTGAGGACTAGCGGGAGGGCCGTCCCTCTGGACGAGCAGTACTTC TRBV13 few TRBJ2-7 TRBD2
CASSINRDDTEAFF TGTGCCAGTAGTATTAACAGGGATGACACTGAAGCTTTCTTT TRBV19 . TRBJ1-1 .
CASSLDTPAGTQYF TGTGCCAGCAGCTTAGATACCCCCGCGGGGACCCAGTACTTC TRBV11-3 . TRBJ2-5 .
CASSIREKKNQPQHF TGTGCCAGTAGTATCCGTGAGAAAAAGAATCAGCCCCAGCATTTT TRBV19 few TRBJ1-5 .